This T cell receptor (beta chain) was identified during a study of human T cells and chemical hapten exposure. This clonotype showed up many times. As to time point: patch test 3, about 24 weeks after DPC sensitization. Stated treatment: therapeutic diphenylcyclopropenone sensitization with weekly scalp DPC. Blood draws preceded each patch test application. Total RNA was extracted from unfractionated whole blood. Each CDR3 protein is one row after TCRdb ran MiXCR on the RACE reads. The sample includes about 52,000 distinct CDR3 sequences, over 9.5% of them seen just once. The CDR3 runs 15 residues. V lost 6 bases, J lost 5 bases, and 6 bases stayed unmatched.

The material sequenced was whole blood, taken in connection with sensitization to the hapten diphenylcyclopropenone (DPC). The chain has TRBV12-3 or TRBV12-4 and TRBJ2-2; 10 bases are shared with TRBD2. This TCR was recovered from a woman aged 40 to 50 with alopecia areata. Some clones in this sample may be carry-over from other donors' samples. This CDR3 reads CASSSIAGGTGELFF. The CDR3 nucleotides read TGTGCCAGCAGCTCAATAGCGGGGGGTACCGGGGAGCTGTTTTTT.